These 11 T cell receptor beta chains came from one sample sequenced in a study of cytomegalovirus exposure and HLA in healthy donors. Assay used: immunoSEQ multiplex PCR; TCRdb lists only in-frame clones, some missing. The sample yields some 64,000 clones, 90% to 97% seen once. The sequencing sample was made of PBMCs. These receptors were obtained from a woman between 18 and 30 years old in good health and CMV-seronegative.

The chain is built from TRBV5-6 and TRBJ2-5; weak D call: TRBD1 (5 bases). This CDR3 has 11 residues. Per germline, CDR1 SGHDT and CDR2 YYEEEE. The V end was cut by 0 bases, the J end by 10 bases, with 7 bases between. CDR3 loop: CASSLATVQYF. Written as DNA, the CDR3 is TGTGCCAGCAGCTTGGCGACAGTCCAGTACTTC.

V is TRBV10-1 and J is TRBJ2-7; 12 bases line up with TRBD2. From germline, CDR1 is WNHNN and CDR2 SYGVQD (reference sequence). This CDR3 comprises 14 residues. V lost 11 bases, J lost 3 bases, and 8 bases stayed unmatched. CDR3 sequence (DNA): TGCGCCGGCTCGGAGACTAGCGGGAGCTACGAGCAGTACTTC. Protein: CAGSETSGSYEQYF.

This chain uses TRBV13 with TRBJ2-7; 7 bases are a match to TRBD2. This CDR3 is 14 amino acids long. Per the germline V gene, CDR1 is PRHDT and CDR2 is FYEKMQ (reference sequence). Trimming took 4 bases from V and 4 from J; bases not matched to a gene: 7. Here the CDR3 reads CASSSLAEPYEQYF. The CDR3 DNA reads as TGTGCCAGCAGCTCCCTAGCGGAACCGTACGAGCAGTACTTC.

CDR3 sequence: CASSLWPGGGSGGYTF. The DNA of the CDR3 is TGTGCCAGCAGTTTATGGCCCGGGGGGGGGAGTGGGGGCTACACCTTC. The chain links TRBV28 to TRBJ1-2; tentative D call: TRBD1 (5 bases). The V end lost 0 bases, the J end lost 8 bases, and 19 bases lay between the germline ends. The CDR3 spans 16 residues. Germline CDR1 reads MDHEN; CDR2 reads SYDVKM.

The rearrangement joins TRBV19 to TRBJ2-3; 10 bases line up with TRBD1. The CDR3 is made up of 15 amino acids. Losses at the gene ends were 6 bases for V and 2 bases for J; bases not matched to a gene: 5. Germline lookup yields CDR1 LNHDA and CDR2 SQIVND (reference sequence). The CDR3 sequence is CASSRDRGSTDTQYF. As DNA, the CDR3 is TGTGCCAGTAGCCGGGACAGGGGTTCCACAGATACGCAGTATTTT.

The chain carries TRBV5-4 and TRBJ2-2; 11 nucleotides match TRBD2. The V and J ends lost 3 bases and 4 bases, in that order; junction bases with no gene match: 14. Germline V CDR1 and CDR2: SGHNT, YYREEE (reference sequence). CDR3 length equals 19 residues. For the CDR3, the DNA is TGTGCCAGCAGCTCCACGACCGCCTTAGCGGGGGGGCCCACCGGGGAGCTGTTTTTT. Its translation is CASSSTTALAGGPTGELFF.

The chain links TRBV14 to TRBJ2-7; D uncertain. The CDR3 has 13 residues. V lost 1 base and J 7 bases, leaving 11 bases between the germline ends. From germline, CDR1 is SGHDN and CDR2 FVKESK. The CDR3 nucleotides are TGTGCCAGCAGCCAAGTGGCACCCTGGGAGCAGTACTTC. Its translation: CASSQVAPWEQYF.

This rearrangement joins TRBV28 to TRBJ2-7, with a possible D match to TRBD2 (5 bases). Germline loops: CDR1 MDHEN, CDR2 SYDVKM. The V gene lost 6 bases and the J gene lost 4 bases, with 16 bases spanning the gap. This CDR3 comprises 14 residues. CDR3 sequence (DNA): TGTGCCAGCAGGTTGGTCCCGGAGGCATACGAGCAGTACTTC. Translation gives CASRLVPEAYEQYF.

The chain uses TRBV16 and TRBJ2-7; the D is unclear. In germline, CDR1 is KGHSY, CDR2 FQNENV. V lost 4 bases and J 5 bases, leaving 15 bases between the germline ends. This CDR3 region has 14 residues. The CDR3 bases are TGTGCCAGCAGCCCCGGTCATTACGAAGACGAGCAGTACTTC. Its protein product is CASSPGHYEDEQYF.

The V call is TRBV7-9, the J call TRBJ1-1; a weak D match, TRBD1 (6 bases). The V and J ends lost 5 bases and 7 bases respectively, with 11 bases between them. CDR3 length: 12 residues. Germline V gives CDR1 SEHNR, CDR2 FQNEAQ (reference sequence). The CDR3 nucleotides are TGTGCCAGCAGCCCGGGGACATTTGAAGCTTTCTTT. As protein: CASSPGTFEAFF.

As DNA, the CDR3 is TGTGCCAGCAGCTCCCAAAACAGGGGGCGTAGATACAATGAGCAGTTCTTC. Protein product: CASSSQNRGRRYNEQFF. The V gene is TRBV7-9, the J gene TRBJ2-1, with 9 nucleotides matching TRBD1. Germline V gene lookup returns CDR1 SEHNR and CDR2 FQNEAQ (reference sequence). Trimming took 4 bases from V and 4 from J; bases not matched to a gene: 11. The CDR3 has 17 amino acids.